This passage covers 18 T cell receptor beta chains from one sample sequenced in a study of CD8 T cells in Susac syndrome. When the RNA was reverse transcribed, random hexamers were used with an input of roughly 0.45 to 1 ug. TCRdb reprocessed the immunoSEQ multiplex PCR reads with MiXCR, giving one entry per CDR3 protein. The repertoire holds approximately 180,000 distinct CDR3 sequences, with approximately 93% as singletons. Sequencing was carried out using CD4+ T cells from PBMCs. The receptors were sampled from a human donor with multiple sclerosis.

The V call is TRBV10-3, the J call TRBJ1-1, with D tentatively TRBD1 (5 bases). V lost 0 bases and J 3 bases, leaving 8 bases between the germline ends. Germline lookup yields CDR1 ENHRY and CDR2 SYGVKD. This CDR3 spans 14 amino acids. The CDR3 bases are TGTGCCATCAGTGAGTCTTCGGGACACACTGAAGCTTTCTTT. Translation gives CAISESSGHTEAFF.

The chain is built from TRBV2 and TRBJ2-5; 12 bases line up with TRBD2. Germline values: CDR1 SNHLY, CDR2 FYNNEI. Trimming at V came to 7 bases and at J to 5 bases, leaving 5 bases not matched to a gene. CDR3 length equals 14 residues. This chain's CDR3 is CASTGLAGSETQYF. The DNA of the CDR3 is TGTGCCAGCACCGGACTAGCGGGGTCGGAGACCCAGTACTTC.

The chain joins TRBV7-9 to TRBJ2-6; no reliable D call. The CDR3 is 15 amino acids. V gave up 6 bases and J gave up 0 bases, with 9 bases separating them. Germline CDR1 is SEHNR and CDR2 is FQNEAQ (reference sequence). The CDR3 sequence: CASSGLGSGANVLTF. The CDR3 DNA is TGTGCCAGCAGTGGGCTAGGCTCTGGGGCCAACGTCCTGACTTTC.

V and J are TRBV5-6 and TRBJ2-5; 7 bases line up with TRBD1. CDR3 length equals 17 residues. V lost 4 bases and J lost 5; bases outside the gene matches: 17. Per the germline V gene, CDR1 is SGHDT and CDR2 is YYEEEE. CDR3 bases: TGTGCCAGCAGCGCCACAGTAGAGGGGGCGAAACCGGAGACCCAGTACTTC. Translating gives CASSATVEGAKPETQYF.

The CDR3 is CASSSRVTGNTIYF. CDR3 in DNA: TGTGCCAGCAGTTCGAGGGTGACTGGAAACACCATATATTTT. This chain connects TRBV6-5 to TRBJ1-3; D uncertain. CDR1 is MNHEY and CDR2 is SVGAGI in the germline V gene. The V and J ends lost 4 bases and 2 bases respectively, with 9 bases between them. This CDR3 contains 14 residues.

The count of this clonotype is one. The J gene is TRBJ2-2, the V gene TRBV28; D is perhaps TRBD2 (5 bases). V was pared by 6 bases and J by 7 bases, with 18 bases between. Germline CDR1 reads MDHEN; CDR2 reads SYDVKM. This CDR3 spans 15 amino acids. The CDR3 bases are TGTGCCAGCAGCCCGGCTAGCTTAAGAGTCGGGGAGCTGTTTTTT. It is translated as CASSPASLRVGELFF.

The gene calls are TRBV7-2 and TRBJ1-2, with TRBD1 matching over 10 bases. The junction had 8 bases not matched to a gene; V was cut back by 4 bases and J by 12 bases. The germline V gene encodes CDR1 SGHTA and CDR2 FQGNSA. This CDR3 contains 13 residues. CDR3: CASSSAGQGYDTF. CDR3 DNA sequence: TGTGCCAGCAGCTCCGCGGGACAGGGGTATGACACCTTC.

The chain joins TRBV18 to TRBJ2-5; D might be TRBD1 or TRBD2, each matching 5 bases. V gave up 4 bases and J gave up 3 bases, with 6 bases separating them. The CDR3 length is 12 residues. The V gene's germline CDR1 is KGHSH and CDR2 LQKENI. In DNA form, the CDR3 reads TGTGCCAGCTCACGAGGGGAAGAGACCCAGTACTTC. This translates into CASSRGEETQYF.

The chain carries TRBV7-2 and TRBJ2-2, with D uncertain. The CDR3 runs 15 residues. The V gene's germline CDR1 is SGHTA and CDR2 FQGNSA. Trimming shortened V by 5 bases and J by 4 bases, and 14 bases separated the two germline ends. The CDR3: CASSPRSPSTGELFF. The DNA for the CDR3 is TGTGCCAGCAGCCCCAGGAGTCCGTCCACCGGGGAGCTGTTTTTT.

CDR3 DNA: TGTGCCAGCTCGGCGGGACAGGGCAATAATCAGCCCCAGCATTTT. This sequence encodes CASSAGQGNNQPQHF. V is TRBV18 and J is TRBJ1-5, with 9 bases identical to TRBD1. From germline, CDR1 is KGHSH and CDR2 LQKENI. The CDR3 has 15 residues. The V segment lost 6 bases and the J segment 4 bases; nucleotides outside the gene matches: 7.

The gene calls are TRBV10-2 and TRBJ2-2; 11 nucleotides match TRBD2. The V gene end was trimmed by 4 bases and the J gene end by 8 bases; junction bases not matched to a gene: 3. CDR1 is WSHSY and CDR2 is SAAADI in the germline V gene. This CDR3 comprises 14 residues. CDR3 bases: TGCGCCAGCAGTGCTACTAGCGGGAGTGGGGAGCTGTTTTTT. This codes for CASSATSGSGELFF.

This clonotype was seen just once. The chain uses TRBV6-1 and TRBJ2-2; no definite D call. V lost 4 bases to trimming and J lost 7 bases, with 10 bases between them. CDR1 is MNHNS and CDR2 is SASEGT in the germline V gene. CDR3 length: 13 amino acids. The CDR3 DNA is TGTGCCAGCAGTGTTTCAGGATACGGGGAGCTGTTTTTT. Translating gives CASSVSGYGELFF.

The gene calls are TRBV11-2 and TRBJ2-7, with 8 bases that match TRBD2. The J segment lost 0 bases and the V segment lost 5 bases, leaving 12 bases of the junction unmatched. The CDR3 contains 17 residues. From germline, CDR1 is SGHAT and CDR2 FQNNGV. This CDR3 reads CASSRPRRGGNSYEQYF. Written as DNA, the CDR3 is TGTGCCAGCAGCCGACCTCGTCGCGGGGGGAACTCCTACGAGCAGTACTTC.

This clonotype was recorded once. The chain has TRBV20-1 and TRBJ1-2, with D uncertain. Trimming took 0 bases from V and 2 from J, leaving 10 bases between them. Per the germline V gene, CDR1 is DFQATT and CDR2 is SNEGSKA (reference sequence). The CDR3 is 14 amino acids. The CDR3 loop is CSARDMQANYGYTF. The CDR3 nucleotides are TGCAGTGCTAGAGATATGCAAGCAAACTATGGCTACACCTTC.

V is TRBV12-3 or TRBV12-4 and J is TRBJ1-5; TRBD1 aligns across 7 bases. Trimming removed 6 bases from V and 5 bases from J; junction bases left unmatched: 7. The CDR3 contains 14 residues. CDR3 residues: CASSPTGLYQPQHF. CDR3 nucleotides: TGTGCCAGCAGCCCGACAGGGCTTTATCAGCCCCAGCATTTT.

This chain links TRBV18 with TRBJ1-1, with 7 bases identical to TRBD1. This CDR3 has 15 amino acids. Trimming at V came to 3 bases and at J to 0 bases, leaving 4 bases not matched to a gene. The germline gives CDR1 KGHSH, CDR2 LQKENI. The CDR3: CASSPTGVVNTEAFF. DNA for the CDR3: TGTGCCAGCTCACCCACAGGGGTGGTGAACACTGAAGCTTTCTTT.

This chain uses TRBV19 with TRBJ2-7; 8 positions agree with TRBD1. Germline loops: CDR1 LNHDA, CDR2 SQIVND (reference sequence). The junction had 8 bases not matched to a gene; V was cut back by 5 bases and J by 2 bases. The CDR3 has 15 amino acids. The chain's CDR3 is CASSLSGTGAYEQYF. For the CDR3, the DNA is TGTGCCAGTAGTCTGTCCGGGACAGGAGCCTACGAGCAGTACTTC.

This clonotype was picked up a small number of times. CDR3 amino acids: CASSDPNTEAFF. The CDR3 bases are TGTGCCAGCAGTGACCCTAACACTGAAGCTTTCTTT. The V call is TRBV6-1, the J call TRBJ1-1, with D unclear. The CDR3 has 12 residues. V lost 3 bases to trimming and J lost 2 bases, with 4 bases between them. The germline CDR1 and CDR2 sequences are MNHNS and SASEGT.